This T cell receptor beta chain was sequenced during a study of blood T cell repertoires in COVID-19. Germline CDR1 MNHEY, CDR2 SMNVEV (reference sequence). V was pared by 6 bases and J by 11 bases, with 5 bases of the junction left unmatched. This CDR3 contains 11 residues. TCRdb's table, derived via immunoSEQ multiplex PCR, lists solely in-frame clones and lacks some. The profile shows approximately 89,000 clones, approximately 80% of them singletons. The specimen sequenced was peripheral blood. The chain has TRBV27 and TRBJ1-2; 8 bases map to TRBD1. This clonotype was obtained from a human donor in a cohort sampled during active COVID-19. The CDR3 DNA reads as TGTGCCAGCAGGCGGACAGGGCCGTACACCTTC. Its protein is CASRRTGPYTF.